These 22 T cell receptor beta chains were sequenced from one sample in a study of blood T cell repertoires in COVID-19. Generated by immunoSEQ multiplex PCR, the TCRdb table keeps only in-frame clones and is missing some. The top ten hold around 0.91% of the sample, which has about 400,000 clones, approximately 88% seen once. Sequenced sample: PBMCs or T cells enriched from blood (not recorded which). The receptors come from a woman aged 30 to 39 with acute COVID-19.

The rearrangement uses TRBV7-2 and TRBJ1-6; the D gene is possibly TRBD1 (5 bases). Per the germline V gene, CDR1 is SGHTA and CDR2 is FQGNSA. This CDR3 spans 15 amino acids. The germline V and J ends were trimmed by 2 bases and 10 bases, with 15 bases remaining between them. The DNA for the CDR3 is TGTGCCAGCAGCTTACCCCCAGGGCATCGCTCACCCCTCCACTTT. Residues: CASSLPPGHRSPLHF.

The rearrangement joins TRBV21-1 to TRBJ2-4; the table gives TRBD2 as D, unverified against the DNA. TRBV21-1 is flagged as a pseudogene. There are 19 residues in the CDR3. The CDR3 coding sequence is TGTGCCAGCAGCAAAGGCATAAGGCTAGCGGAACTAGCCAAAAACATTCAGTACTTC. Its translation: CASSKGIRLAELAKNIQYF.

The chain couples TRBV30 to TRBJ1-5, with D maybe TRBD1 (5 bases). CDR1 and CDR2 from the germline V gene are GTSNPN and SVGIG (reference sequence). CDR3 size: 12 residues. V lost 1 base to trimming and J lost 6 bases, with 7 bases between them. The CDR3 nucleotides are TGTGCCTGGAGTGGGGGGGGTCAGCCCCAGCATTTT. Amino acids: CAWSGGGQPQHF.

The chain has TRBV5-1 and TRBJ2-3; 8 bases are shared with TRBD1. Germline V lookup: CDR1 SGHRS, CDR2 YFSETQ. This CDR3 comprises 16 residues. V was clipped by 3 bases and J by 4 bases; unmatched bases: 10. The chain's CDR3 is CASSSPRETGADTQYF. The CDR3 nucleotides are TGCGCCAGCAGCTCCCCCCGTGAGACAGGGGCAGATACGCAGTATTTT.

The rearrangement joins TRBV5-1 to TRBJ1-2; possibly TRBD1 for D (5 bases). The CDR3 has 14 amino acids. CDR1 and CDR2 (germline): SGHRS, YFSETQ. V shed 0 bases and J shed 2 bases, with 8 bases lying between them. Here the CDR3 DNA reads TGCGCCAGCAGCTTGGAGCCAGGGAACTATGGCTACACCTTC. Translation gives CASSLEPGNYGYTF. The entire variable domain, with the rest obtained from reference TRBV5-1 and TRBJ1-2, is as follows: KAGVTQTPRYLIKTRGQQVTLSCSPISGHRSVSWYQQTPGQGLQFLFEYFSETQRNKGNFPGRFSGRQFSNSRSEMNVSTLELGDSALYLCASSLEPGNYGYTFGSGTRLTVV.

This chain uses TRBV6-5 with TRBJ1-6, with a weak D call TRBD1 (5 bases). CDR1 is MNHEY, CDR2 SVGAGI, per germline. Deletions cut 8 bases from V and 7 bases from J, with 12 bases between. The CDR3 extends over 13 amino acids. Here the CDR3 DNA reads TGTGCCAGCGGGGGAGGGCGGAATTCACCCCTCCACTTT. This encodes CASGGGRNSPLHF.

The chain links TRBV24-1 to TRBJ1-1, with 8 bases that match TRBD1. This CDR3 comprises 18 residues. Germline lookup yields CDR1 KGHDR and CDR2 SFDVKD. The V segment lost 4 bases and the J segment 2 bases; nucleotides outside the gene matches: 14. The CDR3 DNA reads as TGTGCCACCAGTGACCACCTAGGACAGGGACCTATAAACACTGAAGCTTTCTTT. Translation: CATSDHLGQGPINTEAFF.

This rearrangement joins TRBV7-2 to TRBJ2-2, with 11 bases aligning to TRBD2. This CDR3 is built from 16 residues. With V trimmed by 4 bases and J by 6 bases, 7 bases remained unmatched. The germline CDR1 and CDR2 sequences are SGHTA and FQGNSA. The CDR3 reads CASSSIAGGPSGELFF. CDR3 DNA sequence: TGTGCCAGCAGCTCCATAGCGGGGGGGCCGTCCGGGGAGCTGTTTTTT.

The CDR3 bases are TGTGCCAGCAGTTTATTTAACTCCTACGAGCAGTACTTC. This encodes CASSLFNSYEQYF. The chain couples TRBV27 to TRBJ2-7; D remains unclear. The germline V gene has CDR1 MNHEY and CDR2 SMNVEV (reference sequence). The length of the CDR3 is 13 residues. V shed 1 base and J shed 0 bases, with 4 bases lying between them.

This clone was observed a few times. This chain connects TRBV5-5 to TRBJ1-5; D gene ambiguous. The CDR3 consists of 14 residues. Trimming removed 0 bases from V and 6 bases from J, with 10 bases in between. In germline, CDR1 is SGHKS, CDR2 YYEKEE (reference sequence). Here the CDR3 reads CASSLGMASQPQHF. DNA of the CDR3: TGTGCCAGCAGCTTGGGTATGGCAAGTCAGCCCCAGCATTTT.

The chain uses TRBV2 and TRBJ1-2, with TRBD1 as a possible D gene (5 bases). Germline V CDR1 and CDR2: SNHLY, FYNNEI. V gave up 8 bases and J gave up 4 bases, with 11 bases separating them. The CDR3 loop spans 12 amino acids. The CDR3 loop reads CASLSGVYGYTF. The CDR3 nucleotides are TGTGCCAGCCTTTCGGGGGTCTATGGCTACACCTTC. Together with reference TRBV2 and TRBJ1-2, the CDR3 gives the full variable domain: EPEVTQTPSHQVTQMGQEVILRCVPISNHLYFYWYRQILGQKVEFLVSFYNNEISEKSEIFDDQFSVERPDGSNFTLKIRSTKLEDSAMYFCASLSGVYGYTFGSGTRLTVV.

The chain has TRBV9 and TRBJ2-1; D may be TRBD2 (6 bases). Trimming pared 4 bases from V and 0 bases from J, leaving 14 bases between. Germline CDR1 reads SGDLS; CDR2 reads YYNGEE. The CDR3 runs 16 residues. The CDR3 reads CASSPRDFHSYNEQFF. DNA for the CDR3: TGTGCCAGCAGCCCACGGGACTTCCACTCCTACAATGAGCAGTTCTTC. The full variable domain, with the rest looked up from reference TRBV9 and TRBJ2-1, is DSGVTQTPKHLITATGQRVTLRCSPRSGDLSVYWYQQSLDQGLQFLIQYYNGEERAKGNILERFSAQQFPDLHSELNLSSLELGDSALYFCASSPRDFHSYNEQFFGPGTRLTVL.

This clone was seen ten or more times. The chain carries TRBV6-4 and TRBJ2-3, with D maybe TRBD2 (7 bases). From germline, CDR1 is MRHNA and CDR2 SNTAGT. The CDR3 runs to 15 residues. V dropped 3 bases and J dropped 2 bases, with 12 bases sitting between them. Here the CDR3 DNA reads TGTGCCAGCAGTGAGGCGGCGGGGGCCACAGATACGCAGTATTTT. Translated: CASSEAAGATDTQYF.

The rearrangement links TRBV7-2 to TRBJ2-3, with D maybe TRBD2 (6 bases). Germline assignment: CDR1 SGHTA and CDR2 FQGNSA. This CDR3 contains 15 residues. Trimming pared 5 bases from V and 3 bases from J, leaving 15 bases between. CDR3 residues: CASSPEGLKTDTQYF. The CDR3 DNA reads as TGTGCCAGCAGCCCGGAGGGACTTAAGACAGATACGCAGTATTTT.

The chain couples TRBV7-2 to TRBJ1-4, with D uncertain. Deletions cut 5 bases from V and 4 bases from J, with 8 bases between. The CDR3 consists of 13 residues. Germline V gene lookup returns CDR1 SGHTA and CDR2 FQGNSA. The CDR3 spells CASSRVLNEKLFF. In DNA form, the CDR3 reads TGTGCCAGCAGCCGGGTACTTAATGAAAAACTGTTTTTT. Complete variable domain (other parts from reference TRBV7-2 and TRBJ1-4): GAGVSQSPSNKVTEKGKDVELRCDPISGHTALYWYRQSLGQGLEFLIYFQGNSAPDKSGLPSDRFSAERTGGSVSTLTIQRTQQEDSAVYLCASSRVLNEKLFFGSGTQLSVL.

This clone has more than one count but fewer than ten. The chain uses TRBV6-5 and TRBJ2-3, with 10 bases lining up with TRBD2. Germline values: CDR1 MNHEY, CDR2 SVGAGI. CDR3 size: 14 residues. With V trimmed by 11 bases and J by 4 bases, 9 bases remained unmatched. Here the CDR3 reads CAGESGGAADTQYF. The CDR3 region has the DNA TGTGCCGGAGAGAGCGGGGGGGCTGCAGATACGCAGTATTTT.

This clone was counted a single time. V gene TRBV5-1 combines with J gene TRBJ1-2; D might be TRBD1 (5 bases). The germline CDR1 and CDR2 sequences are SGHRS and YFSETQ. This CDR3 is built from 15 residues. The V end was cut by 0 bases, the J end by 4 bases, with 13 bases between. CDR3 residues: CASSLGRGYSYGYTF. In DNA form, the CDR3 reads TGCGCCAGCAGCTTGGGTCGGGGGTACTCCTATGGCTACACCTTC.

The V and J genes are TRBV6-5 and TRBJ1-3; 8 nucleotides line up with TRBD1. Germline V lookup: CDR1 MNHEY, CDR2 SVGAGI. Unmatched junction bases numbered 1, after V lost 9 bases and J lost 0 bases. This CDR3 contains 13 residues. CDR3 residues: CASTGGSGNTIYF. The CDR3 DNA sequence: TGTGCCAGTACAGGGGGCTCTGGAAACACCATATATTTT.

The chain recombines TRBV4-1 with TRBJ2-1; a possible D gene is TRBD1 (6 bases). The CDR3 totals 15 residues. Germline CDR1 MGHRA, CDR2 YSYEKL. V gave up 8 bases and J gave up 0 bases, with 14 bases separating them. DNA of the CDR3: TGCGCCAGCCTACAAACAGGGAGCTCCTACAATGAGCAGTTCTTC. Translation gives CASLQTGSSYNEQFF.

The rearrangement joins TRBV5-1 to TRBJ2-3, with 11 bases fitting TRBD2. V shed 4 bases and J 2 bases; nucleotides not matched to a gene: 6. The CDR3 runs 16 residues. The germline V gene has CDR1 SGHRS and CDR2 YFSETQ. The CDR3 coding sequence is TGCGCCAGCAGCGCGGGGACTAGCGGAGACACAGATACGCAGTATTTT. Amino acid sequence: CASSAGTSGDTDTQYF.

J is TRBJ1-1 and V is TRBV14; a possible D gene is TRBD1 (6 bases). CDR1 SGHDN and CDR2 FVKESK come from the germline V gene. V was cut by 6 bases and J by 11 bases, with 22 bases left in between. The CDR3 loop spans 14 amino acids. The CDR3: CASRRDTQAPRAFF. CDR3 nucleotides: TGTGCCAGCAGACGGGACACCCAAGCGCCTAGGGCTTTCTTT.

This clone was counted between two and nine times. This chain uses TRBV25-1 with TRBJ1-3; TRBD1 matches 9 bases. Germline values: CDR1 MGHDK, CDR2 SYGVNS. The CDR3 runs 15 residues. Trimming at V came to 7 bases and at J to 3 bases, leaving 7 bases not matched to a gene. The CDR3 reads CASTRTGEYGNTIYF. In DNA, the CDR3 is TGTGCCAGCACCCGGACAGGGGAGTATGGAAACACCATATATTTT.